This T cell receptor beta chain was retrieved from a study of vaccination and CD4 T cells after COVID-19. Whole-study results and caveats: Within the convalescent patients, a median about 89% of the SARS-CoV-2-reactive clones were ones that appeared only post-vaccination.

The treatment denotes: roughly 10-day PBMC culture with coronavirus spike peptide pools or control peptides (ViraFEST assay). Using peptide pools, antigen-specific T cells were expanded in ViraFEST before TCRs were sequenced. A note on this clonotype: Its antigen is still unknown.

The CDR3 length is 15 residues. Sequenced with the Oncomine TCR Beta short-read assay was DNA taken from cultured CD4+ T cells. Using the QIAamp micro DNA kit, genomic DNA was extracted from the CD4+ T cells that had been cultured. In TCRdb, the PCR reads were re-called with MiXCR into one record per CDR3 protein. Of some 16,000 distinct CDR3 sequences in the sample, about 45% were seen once. The clonotype originates from a human donor who had recovered from COVID-19. V is TRBV21-1 and J is TRBJ1-6; the table's D call, TRBD1, was not checked against the DNA. TRBV21-1 is a pseudogene locus. The input for sequencing was CD4+ T cells from blood, cultured in vitro, taken after SARS-CoV-2 vaccination. CDR3 DNA: TGTGCCAGCAGCTTCTGGGGGCTTGATAATTCACCCCTCCACTTT. This gives the protein CASSFWGLDNSPLHF.